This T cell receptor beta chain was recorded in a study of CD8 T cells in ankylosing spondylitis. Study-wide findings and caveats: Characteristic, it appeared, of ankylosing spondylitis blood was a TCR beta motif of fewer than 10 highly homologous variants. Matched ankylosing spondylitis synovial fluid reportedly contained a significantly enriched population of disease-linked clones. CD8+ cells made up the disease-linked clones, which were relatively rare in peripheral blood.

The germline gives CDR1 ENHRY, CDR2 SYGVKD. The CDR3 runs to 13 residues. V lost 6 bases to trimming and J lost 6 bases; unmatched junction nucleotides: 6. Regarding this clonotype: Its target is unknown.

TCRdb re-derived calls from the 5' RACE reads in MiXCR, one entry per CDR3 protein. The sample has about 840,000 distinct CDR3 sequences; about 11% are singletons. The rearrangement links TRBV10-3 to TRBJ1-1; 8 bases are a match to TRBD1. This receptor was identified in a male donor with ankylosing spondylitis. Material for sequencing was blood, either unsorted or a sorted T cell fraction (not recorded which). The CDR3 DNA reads TGTGCCATCAGGCCAGGGGGCAGGGCTGAAGCTTTCTTT. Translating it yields CAIRPGGRAEAFF.